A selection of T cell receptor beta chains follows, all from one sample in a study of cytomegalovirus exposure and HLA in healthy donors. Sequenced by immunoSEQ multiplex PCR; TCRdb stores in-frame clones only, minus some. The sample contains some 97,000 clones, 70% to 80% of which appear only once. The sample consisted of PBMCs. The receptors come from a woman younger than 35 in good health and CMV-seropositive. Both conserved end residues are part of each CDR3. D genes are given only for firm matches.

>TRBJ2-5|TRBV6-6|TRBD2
CASRTGTSAKETQYF
TGTGCCAGTAGAACCGGGACTAGCGCCAAAGAGACCCAGTACTTC
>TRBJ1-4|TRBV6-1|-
CASSEPGGFPKTKLFF
TGTGCCAGCAGTGAGCCGGGGGGCTTCCCTAAGACGAAACTGTTTTTT
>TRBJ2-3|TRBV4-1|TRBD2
CASSQEGPEAGGPDTQYF
TGCGCCAGCAGCCAAGAGGGGCCCGAGGCGGGAGGACCAGATACGCAGTATTTT
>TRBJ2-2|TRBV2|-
CASSVRGRELTGELFF
TGTGCCAGCAGTGTCCGCGGGCGAGAACTTACCGGGGAGCTGTTTTTT
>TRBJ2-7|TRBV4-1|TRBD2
CASSQVLAGDREQYF
TGCGCCAGCAGCCAAGTGCTAGCGGGAGACCGCGAGCAGTACTTC
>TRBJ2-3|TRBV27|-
CASSSPPPTDTQYF
TGTGCCAGCAGTTCTCCCCCTCCCACAGATACGCAGTATTTT
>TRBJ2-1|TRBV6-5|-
CASSYSRYNEQFF
TGTGCCAGCAGTTACTCTAGATACAATGAGCAGTTCTTC
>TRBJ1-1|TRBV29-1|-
CSVDPQGNTEAFF
TGCAGCGTTGACCCACAGGGGAACACTGAAGCTTTCTTT
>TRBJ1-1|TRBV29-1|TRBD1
CSVVGQELMNTEAFF
TGCAGCGTTGTTGGACAGGAACTCATGAACACTGAAGCTTTCTTT
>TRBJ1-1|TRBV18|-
CASSPPTLYTEAFF
TGTGCCAGCTCACCACCGACTCTGTACACTGAAGCTTTCTTT
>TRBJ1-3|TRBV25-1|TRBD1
CASSFPSDRKVDGNTIYF
TGTGCCAGCAGTTTTCCATCGGACAGGAAGGTCGACGGAAACACCATATATTTT